The rows below give T cell receptor beta chains drawn from one sample of a study of metastatic and nonmetastatic thyroid tumors. With MiXCR, TCRdb reprocessed the PCR reads. The repertoire holds tens of thousands of clones, with roughly an eighth as singletons. What was sequenced was tumor tissue. The receptors were gathered from a female donor with papillary thyroid cancer or a benign thyroid nodule (not recorded which). Some clones in this sample may be carry-over from other donors' samples. Both conserved end residues are part of each CDR3. D genes are given only for firm matches. Not every row has a clone size; where given, it reads once, few, many or a size class.

v_gene	abundance	d_gene	j_gene	CDR3aa	CDR3nt
TRBV25-1	many	.	TRBJ1-5	CASSLQGSQPQHF	TGTGCCAGCAGTTTACAGGGAAGTCAGCCCCAGCATTTT
TRBV6-5	many	.	TRBJ2-1	CASSYSLGADQNEQFF	TGTGCCAGCAGTTACTCTTTGGGTGCCGACCAGAATGAGCAGTTCTTC
TRBV6-1	many	.	TRBJ2-7	CASRAGTSFDEQYF	TGTGCCAGCAGAGCCGGGACAAGTTTTGACGAGCAGTACTTC
TRBV12-3/TRBV12-4	many	.	TRBJ2-7	CATASMRDYEQYF	TGTGCCACAGCTAGTATGCGGGACTACGAGCAGTACTTC
TRBV7-2	many	TRBD2	TRBJ2-5	CASSPTSGRGRETQYF	TGTGCCAGCAGCCCTACTAGCGGGAGGGGTCGGGAGACCCAGTACTTC
TRBV6-1	many	TRBD2	TRBJ2-7	CASSGAGGDYEQYF	TGTGCCAGCAGTGGAGCGGGAGGGGACTACGAGCAGTACTTC
TRBV5-6	many	TRBD1	TRBJ2-4	CASSLGDRGYDIQYF	TGTGCCAGCAGCTTGGGGGACAGGGGATATGACATTCAGTACTTC
TRBV12-3/TRBV12-4	many	TRBD1	TRBJ1-1	CASSTGTGGPGRAEAFF	TGTGCCAGCAGTACCGGGACAGGGGGCCCCGGGAGGGCTGAAGCTTTCTTT
TRBV28	.	.	TRBJ2-2	CASRLSPGELFF	TGTGCCAGCAGACTATCCCCCGGTGAGCTGTTTTTT
TRBV29-1	many	.	TRBJ1-2	CSVDGGNYGYTF	TGCAGCGTTGATGGGGGTAACTATGGCTACACCTTC
TRBV20-1	many	.	TRBJ2-7	CSAGGRGVYEQYF	TGCAGTGCTGGGGGGAGAGGGGTCTACGAGCAGTACTTC
TRBV29-1	many	TRBD2	TRBJ2-7	CSALLAGGLKEQYF	TGCAGCGCCCTACTAGCGGGAGGGCTGAAAGAGCAGTACTTC
TRBV3-1	many	.	TRBJ1-6	CASSPGPHNSPLHF	TGTGCCAGCAGCCCGGGACCGCACAATTCACCCCTCCACTTT
TRBV19	many	.	TRBJ1-5	CASSWGRGNQPQHF	TGTGCCAGTAGTTGGGGCCGAGGCAATCAGCCCCAGCATTTT
TRBV9	.	.	TRBJ2-7	CASSVQGSAGELYF	TGTGCCAGCAGCGTACAGGGGAGTGCCGGGGAGCTGTACTTC
TRBV6-1	many	.	TRBJ1-1	CASRGPGRSNTEAFF	TGTGCCAGCAGGGGCCCGGGCCGATCAAACACTGAAGCTTTCTTT
TRBV30	many	.	TRBJ1-6	CAWSGGGAYNSPLHF	TGTGCCTGGAGTGGCGGGGGCGCCTATAATTCACCCCTCCACTTT
TRBV9	.	TRBD2	TRBJ2-3	CASSVGTSGRAVDTQYF	TGTGCCAGCAGCGTAGGAACTAGCGGGAGGGCAGTAGATACGCAGTATTTT
TRBV28	many	.	TRBJ1-2	CASSLVPYRPYGYTF	TGTGCCAGCAGTTTAGTCCCTTACAGGCCCTATGGCTACACCTTC
TRBV5-1	many	.	TRBJ1-6	CASSPRQGGYNSPLHF	TGCGCCAGCAGCCCGCGGCAGGGAGGCTATAATTCACCCCTCCACTTT
TRBV7-2	.	TRBD2	TRBJ2-2	CASSFSGSVGGTGELFF	TGTGCCAGCAGTTTTAGCGGGAGCGTCGGGGGCACCGGGGAGCTGTTTTTT
TRBV18	many	TRBD2	TRBJ2-2	CASSPPLFFGTSGREIGELFF	TGTGCCAGCTCACCACCACTTTTCTTCGGGACTAGCGGGAGAGAGATCGGGGAGCTGTTTTTT
TRBV20-1	few	.	TRBJ2-3	CSATPGGGIGTDTQYF	TGCAGTGCTACCCCCGGGGGAGGAATCGGCACAGATACGCAGTATTTT
TRBV9	many	TRBD1	TRBJ1-1	CASTRDRVNTEAFF	TGTGCCAGCACTAGGGACAGAGTGAACACTGAAGCTTTCTTT
TRBV20-1	.	.	TRBJ2-7	CSGTDGARIYEQYF	TGCAGTGGAACGGACGGTGCCCGCATCTACGAGCAGTACTTC
TRBV13	medium-sized	TRBD1	TRBJ1-1	CASLGWDRYTEAFF	TGTGCCAGCTTAGGGTGGGACAGGTACACTGAAGCTTTCTTT
TRBV5-1	.	.	TRBJ2-7	CASSLSSVDSYEQYF	TGCGCCAGCAGCTTGTCCAGCGTGGACTCCTACGAGCAGTACTTC
TRBV7-3	many	.	TRBJ2-1	CASRLDNGNEQFF	TGTGCCAGCAGGTTAGATAACGGTAATGAGCAGTTCTTC
TRBV15	many	TRBD1	TRBJ1-1	CATSLDRGNTEAFF	TGTGCCACCAGCTTGGACAGGGGAAACACTGAAGCTTTCTTT